This TCR beta chain emerged from a study of human T cells and chemical hapten exposure. Attachment of unique molecular identifiers to individual cDNA molecules was performed in the library. TCRdb called the RACE reads again in MiXCR, with one record for every CDR3 protein. Of some 77,000 distinct CDR3 sequences listed, 8.5% to 9.5% are singletons. Time point of the sample: healthy volunteer bleed at 6 weeks. Extraction of total RNA was performed on unfractionated whole blood. The germline V and J ends were trimmed by 1 base and 3 bases, with 6 bases remaining between them. This CDR3 spans 13 amino acids.

This chain joins TRBV12-3 or TRBV12-4 and TRBJ1-1, with no clear D. What was sequenced was whole blood. This TCR was sampled from a female donor in good health. Some clones in this sample may be carry-over from other donors' samples. For the CDR3, the DNA is TGTGCCAGCAGTTTAGAAAGATACACTGAAGCTTTCTTT. Protein: CASSLERYTEAFF.